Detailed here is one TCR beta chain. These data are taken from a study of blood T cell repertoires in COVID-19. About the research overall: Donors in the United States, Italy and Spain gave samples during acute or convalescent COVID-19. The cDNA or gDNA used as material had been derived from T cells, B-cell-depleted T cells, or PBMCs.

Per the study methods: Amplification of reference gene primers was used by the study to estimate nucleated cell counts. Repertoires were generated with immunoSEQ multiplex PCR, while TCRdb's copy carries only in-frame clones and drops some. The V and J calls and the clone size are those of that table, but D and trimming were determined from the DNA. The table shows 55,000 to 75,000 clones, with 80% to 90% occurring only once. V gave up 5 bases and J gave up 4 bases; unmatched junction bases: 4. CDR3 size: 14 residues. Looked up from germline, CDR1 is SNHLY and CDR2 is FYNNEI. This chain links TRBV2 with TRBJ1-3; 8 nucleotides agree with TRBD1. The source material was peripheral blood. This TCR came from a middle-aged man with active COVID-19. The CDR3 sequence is CASSQGASGNTIYF. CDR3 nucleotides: TGTGCCAGCAGTCAGGGGGCGTCGGGAAACACCATATATTTT.